A single sample gave rise to the 4 T cell receptor beta chains below, sequenced in a study of CXCR3-negative and CXCR3-positive naive CD8 T cells. Libraries were UMI-labeled 5' RACE TRB cDNA. With the 5' RACE reads reprocessed, TCRdb shows one record per CDR3 protein and no DNA. This repertoire comprises fewer than 95,000 distinct CDR3 sequences; its ten largest clones make up about 1.1%. Sequencing used naive CXCR3- CD8+ T cells from blood. Specified subset: CD45RO-CCR7+CD27+CD95- naive CD8+ T cells lacking CXCR3 (TNR3-). The receptors here all came from a human donor in good health. Some clones in this sample may be carry-over from other donors' samples.

V is TRBV5-1 and J is TRBJ2-3; the D gene TCRdb calls, TRBD2, cannot be checked with no DNA. Germline V lookup: CDR1 SGHRS, CDR2 YFSETQ. The CDR3 loop spans 19 amino acids. CDR3 sequence reads: CASSTPTSGRIGTTDTQYF.

The chain links TRBV29-1 to TRBJ1-2. This CDR3 spans 11 amino acids. The germline gives CDR1 SQVTM, CDR2 ANQGSEA. The chain's CDR3 is CSVEDRHGYTF.

The chain employs TRBV20-1 and TRBJ1-1; there is no DNA to check the TCRdb D call of TRBD1. CDR1 and CDR2 from the germline V gene are DFQATT and SNEGSKA (reference sequence). There are 13 residues in the CDR3. The CDR3 loop is CSATTGRSTEAFF.

The V call is TRBV4-1, the J call TRBJ2-3; TCRdb picks TRBD2, but there is no DNA to check that call. CDR3 size: 16 residues. CDR1 is MGHRA, CDR2 YSYEKL, per germline. The CDR3 spells CASSREDRGSTDTQYF.